These T cell receptor beta chains were read from a single sample in a study of blood T cells in healthy people across ages. TCRdb fed the 5' RACE reads into MiXCR, producing one record per CDR3 protein. The data contain just under 550,000 distinct CDR3 sequences, 20% to 30% of them singletons. Another study also made use of these data, one on T cells of mothers and their children.

Specimen: blood. The source of these receptors is a boy aged 10-17 years in good health. Both conserved end residues are part of each CDR3. Clone size, where shown, is once, few, many, or a class for clones that have expanded.

j_gene | v_gene | abundance | CDR3aa
TRBJ2-5 | TRBV2 | few | CARDYGTGYQETQYF
TRBJ1-1 | TRBV3-1 | - | CASSQSSTEAFF
TRBJ2-5 | TRBV3-1 | many | CASSRLAGSQETQYF
TRBJ1-2 | TRBV9 | - | CASSVAAGVQGYGYTF
TRBJ2-7 | TRBV20-1 | - | CSARRLAGDLYEQYF
TRBJ2-7 | TRBV4-1 | - | CASSQVAGDYEQYF
TRBJ1-3 | TRBV9 | few | CASSVFFVGHF
TRBJ2-1 | TRBV4-2 | - | CASSQESRDEQFF
TRBJ2-4 | TRBV4-2 | many | CASSQVAWNIQYF
TRBJ2-3 | TRBV7-2 | - | CASSPFGGTPDTQYF
TRBJ2-7 | TRBV7-2 | many | CASSSGLAGASRVQYF
TRBJ2-7 | TRBV28 | few | CASVAVPGYEQYF
TRBJ1-5 | TRBV7-2 | - | CASSLSPRQDQGGRNQHF
TRBJ2-7 | TRBV3-1 | - | CASSPQDVGGYEQYF
TRBJ1-6 | TRBV6-6 | few | CANSHGQGGSPLHF
TRBJ2-1 | TRBV20-1 | few | CSAREDPTYGEQFF
TRBJ1-2 | TRBV24-1 | once | CATSDSTGVSGYTF
TRBJ2-3 | TRBV20-1 | - | CSARPIGATDTQYF
TRBJ1-4 | TRBV7-2 | - | CASSFLGGVREKLFF
TRBJ2-1 | TRBV6-6 | many | CASSQTGRGEQFF
- | TRBV7-2 | few | CASSLHDYEQYF
TRBJ2-1 | TRBV24-1 | few | CATSDRGQAFYNEQFF
- | TRBV12-3/TRBV12-4 | - | CASRGGVSEQFF
TRBJ1-2 | TRBV19 | - | CASSTGALVYGYTF
TRBJ2-7 | TRBV7-9 | - | CASSPHPGQGNEQYF
TRBJ2-1 | TRBV20-1 | few | CSARPRARAGPYNEQFF
- | TRBV20-1 | - | CSARSGDSPIEQYF
TRBJ2-7 | TRBV5-6 | - | CASSEDRNYEQYF
TRBJ2-3 | TRBV5-1 | few | CASSPPASRTQYF
TRBJ2-5 | TRBV28 | - | CASKSAALPETQYF
TRBJ2-2 | TRBV20-1 | few | CSATIASGTGELFF
TRBJ1-2 | TRBV29-1 | few | CSVEVMKFGGPSYGYTF
TRBJ2-3 | TRBV7-2 | few | CASSPARGSGTDTQYF
TRBJ2-7 | TRBV5-8 | few | CARESQGFNEQYF
TRBJ1-1 | TRBV30 | - | CAWTTTNTEAFF
TRBJ2-1 | TRBV28 | - | CASSLTDRGAYNEQFF
TRBJ1-4 | TRBV20-1 | - | CSASRRRKLFF
TRBJ2-5 | TRBV7-9 | - | CASSLQGLAEKYQETQYF
TRBJ2-7 | TRBV29-1 | - | CSVDRTGVEQYF
TRBJ2-3 | TRBV7-3 | - | CASSQSGGKKDTQYF
TRBJ2-1 | TRBV28 | few | CASSAPGPFYNEQFF
TRBJ2-5 | TRBV3-1 | few | CASSQGVGRNQETQYF
TRBJ1-4 | TRBV12-3/TRBV12-4 | few | CASSLGATVTDEKLFF
TRBJ2-5 | TRBV20-1 | - | CSASPGLEETQYF
TRBJ1-5 | TRBV12-3/TRBV12-4 | few | CASSLTGKGQPQHF
TRBJ2-7 | TRBV7-3 | - | CASSLNGGEAYEQYF
TRBJ1-6 | TRBV13 | few | CASSFRQSGPLHF
TRBJ2-2 | TRBV9 | - | CASRDSPGHPNTGELFF
TRBJ2-7 | TRBV24-1 | many | CATSPGRNYEQYF
TRBJ1-2 | TRBV7-9 | few | CASSLTGAAGGYTF